The T cell receptor beta chain described here comes from a study of cytomegalovirus exposure and HLA in healthy donors. The study, taken as a whole, reports: In vitro testing confirmed a few CMV-associated chains as specific for CMV antigens. The dataset shows that most TCR sequences were rare, while some public TCRs occurred in many donors. Being productive about 87% or about 30% of the time was typical of most TCR beta V segments in an earlier analysis.

Worth noting for this clone: Its specificity is not known.

The primer mix had 60 Vbeta and 13 Jbeta primers. Profiled with immunoSEQ multiplex PCR; TCRdb holds only in-frame clones, not every one. The data hold about 180,000 clones, with around 80% observed a single time. The CDR3 sequence is 17 residues long. The germline V gene encodes CDR1 SGHNT and CDR2 YENEEA. With 4 bases removed from V and 0 bases from J, the gap between germline ends came to 19 bases. The TCR was taken from a man between 18 and 35 years old in good health and CMV-seronegative. The chain uses TRBV11-3 and TRBJ2-7; TRBD2 is a possible D gene (5 bases). The sample consisted of PBMCs. The CDR3 DNA sequence: TGTGCCAGCAGCTCGAGTCTTGAGAGCGGAAGCTCCTACGAGCAGTACTTC. This encodes CASSSSLESGSSYEQYF.